This TCR beta chain comes out of a study of cytomegalovirus exposure and HLA in healthy donors (dated by TCRdb to 2015 to 2018). Study-level background: An earlier analysis of under 600 of the donors reported approximately 290 Gb of sequence data and 117 million unique TCR beta sequences from about 200 million T cells. To decide whether each TCR beta V gene segment behaved as functional or pseudogenic, an earlier analysis of some 600 of the donors relied on high-throughput TCR beta sequencing. The later analysis used no new phenotypic data to find candidate immune exposures, relying instead on TCR beta sequences and their occurrence across donors. Four or five DR-DQ haplotypes were handled as single units for association and clustering because linkage in the cohort was strong. Genome-wide SNP genotypes for about 65% of the 666 donors were used in a later genetic analysis, which treated that subset as a discovery cohort. A separate validation cohort of 100 to 150 different subjects was used in addition to the roughly 620-subject first cohort. Alongside the repertoire data, information on donor age, sex, ethnicity and CMV serostatus was compiled. The genetic ancestry cluster associated with self-reported Caucasian donors included about 84% of the roughly 400 genotyped donors. Every discovery cohort repertoire had been produced on one sequencing platform. A later analysis re-analyzed previously published TCR beta repertoires from 500 to 700 donors and added high-resolution HLA genotyping to study TCR occurrence patterns. The study combined high-throughput TCR immunosequencing, statistical association of individual TCRs with disease status, and machine learning to predict cytomegalovirus infection status. Among 300 to 500 genotyped donors of the cohort, an average of roughly 230,000 unique TCR beta nucleotide sequences was sequenced per donor, of which roughly 17% were non-productive. Around 320 gigabases of sequencing data and tens of millions of unique TCR sequences were included in an early release covering 500 to 750 HLA-typed donors. Class I and class II HLA loci were covered by the typing at four-digit resolution. Typing coverage differed by locus: A, B, C, DRB1 and DQB1 were typed in roughly 620-630 donors, DQA1 in about 510, DPA1 in some 570, and DPB1 in 472. The study was designed to test whether signatures of past pathogen exposure could be identified by cataloging public T cell receptors. Using immunosequencing, the study profiled T cell repertoires from 550 to 750 subjects and related those repertoires to cytomegalovirus serostatus. Here is what the overall study found, with its caveats: Presence/absence analyses assumed roughly uniform sequencing depth across donors, an assumption that may not hold. A later analysis associated 16,951 TCR beta sequences with specific HLA alleles at a false discovery rate of 0.05. Several of the top co-occurrence clusters appeared to be linked to parvovirus B19, influenza, CMV and Epstein-Barr virus, according to a later analysis. In a later genetic analysis, fewer N-insertions in productive TCRs were reported among donors in an Asian-associated ancestry cluster than the 666-donor mean. The sequencing pipeline was judged likely to have produced a cluster of highly shared sequence variants as a technical artifact. An earlier analysis of approximately 530 of the donors showed that most TCR beta V segments appeared in productive rearrangements either about 87% or about 30% of the time, which broadly matched IMGT annotations. A later analysis found that HLA-associated TCR beta chains were more clonally expanded and had lower generation probabilities than equally common non-associated chains. Assigning TCR associations to individual alleles was difficult when HLA alleles, especially DR and DQ, strongly co-occurred. While some public TCRs were present in many individuals, most TCR sequences turned up only very rarely across donors. A further reported finding was that TCR beta sequences accurately predicted the HLA-A and HLA-B alleles for most subjects in the first cohort. Some IMGT-functional V segments, including TRBV6-2 and TRBV6-3, could not be distinguished by the 87-base-pair reads and were therefore excluded. Correlated functional status among segregating V segments might be attributable to linkage disequilibrium, but an unknown experimental factor could not be ruled out. A later genetic analysis associated a missense DCLRE1C variant with V-gene and J-gene trimming of TCR beta chains, and an independent cohort replicated the association. The classifier was reported to diagnose cytomegalovirus status with high specificity and sensitivity in both the original and validation cohorts. In this cohort, only TCR beta chains were sequenced, and detectable features were limited by the absence of alpha or paired-chain data. In a later analysis, TCR association rates were found to vary across HLA loci, with the most associated TCRs seen for DRB1 alleles and the fewest for HLA-C alleles. For the cohort, immune exposure information was limited to CMV serostatus. A total of roughly 160 TCR beta chains were listed by the study as associated with cytomegalovirus. The authors suggested that the approach could potentially be generalized to other disease states and immunological phenotypes. A few of the identified cytomegalovirus-associated TCR beta chains were confirmed in vitro to be specific for cytomegalovirus antigens. Most CMV-associated TCR beta chains appeared to be HLA-restricted in a later analysis, and the HLA associations seemed to be driven largely by CMV exposure. Approximately 16 rarely observed V segments, including chromosome 9 orphons, were excluded from the earlier analysis of several hundred of the donors because counts were too low. HLA typing was unavailable for some donors at each locus, so association tests used only the typed subset.

Library preparation was by the immunoSEQ multiplex PCR assay. For the multiplex PCR, a mixture combining 60 forward primers for TCR Vbeta segments and 13 reverse primers for TCR Jbeta segments was used. Amplification of the CDR3 region of rearranged TCR beta genes was performed with a multiplex PCR assay on genomic DNA. The amplified TCR beta libraries were sequenced on the Illumina HiSeq System as 87-base-pair reads. The authors processed their data as follows. A later analysis counted 65 million to 90 million unique TCR beta chains across the 650 to 800 repertoires, and 9.5 million to 11 million of these chains were shared by at least two donors. Raw reads were error-corrected and collapsed into unique sequences with a nearest-neighbor algorithm that merged closely related sequences to remove PCR and sequencing errors. V, D and J gene segments were assigned by aligning CDR3 sequences to IMGT reference sequences. For a sequence to be retained, at least a six-nucleotide match to both a V gene segment and a J gene segment was required. Rearrangements were called productive when the CDR3 lacked stop codons and stayed in frame with V and J; all others were non-productive. CDR3 was defined according to IMGT convention as the region running from the second conserved V-encoded cysteine to the conserved J-encoded phenylalanine. Sequences without an unambiguous match to a single V gene segment were excluded from the earlier analysis of a few hundred of the donors. An earlier analysis of 587 of the donors classified V segments as functional when productive rearrangements were above 56.7% and as segregating when the standard deviation between donors was above 5%. To diagnose cytomegalovirus status from the catalog of TCR beta chain sequences, a statistical classification framework was built. In a later analysis, TCR nucleotide sequences were compared against IMGT/GENE-DB human TR gene sequences so that V and J genes could be assigned. Using the TCRdist pipeline, a later analysis assigned CDR3 sequences along with most-parsimonious VDJ recombination scenarios. In a later analysis, each TCR beta chain was defined by its CDR3 amino acid sequence together with its V-gene family, and reads without a unique V-gene family were excluded. In a later analysis, 450 to 600 highly shared, low-generation-probability nucleotide sequences were removed to address suspected cross-contamination and a sequencing artifact. In a later analysis, a clonal expansion index was calculated for each public chain from normalized within-repertoire ranks of inferred template counts. Generation probabilities in a later analysis came from a VDJ recombination model fitted to out-of-frame rearrangements, and those results were checked against IGoR. In a later analysis, TCR-TCR, TCR-HLA and TCR-CMV co-occurrence was scored with hypergeometric tests, and a repertoire-size bias correction was applied to TCR pairs. False discovery rates were estimated in a later analysis by permuting HLA or CMV assignments 20 times. In a later analysis, co-occurring TCRs were grouped with DBSCAN, and TCRdist sequence similarity was added when clustering was performed within HLA-allele-positive subsets. For co-occurrence clustering, repertoires with fewer than 30,000 or more than 120,000 public chains were excluded, along with several repertoires with anomalous nucleotide sharing. Here the immuneACCESS table is served through TCRdb, limited to in-frame sequences with V and J called. Missing clones are a known gap in these copies; in checked studies unresolved V genes cover under half, and the rest lacks a known reason. The DNA gave D and trimming, while V, J and clone size come from that table. This sample gives some 120,000 clones in total; about 78% of them show up just once. More than 0.95% of the sample rests with the top ten.

On this clone: The specificity of this receptor is unknown. No base qualities exist here, and no much larger clone lies one base off it.

In total, 500 to 700 healthy bone marrow donors made up the cohort. At the time of sampling, every cohort member was nominally healthy, though immune exposures that went unrecorded were likely present. The donor tested CMV seronegative, placing the donor among the 350 or so seronegative members of the cohort. Each donor provided a peripheral blood sample, and peripheral blood mononuclear cells were used for TCR beta sequencing. The Qiagen DNeasy Blood Extraction Kit was used to extract genomic DNA from the blood cell samples. From its cysteine to its phenylalanine, the CDR3 spans 15 amino acids. The only DNA kept is the CDR3, 45 bases in frame from the first base. Compared with germline, V lacks 5 bases and J lacks 10 bases; bases without a gene match: 9. As encoded in the germline V gene (reference sequence), CDR1 is SEHNR while CDR2 is FQNEAQ.

Sequencing was done on a sample of PBMCs. The receptor chain draws on TRBV7-9 and TRBJ2-1; 12 middle bases align to TRBD1. This sequence was found in a man aged 45-65 years in good health and CMV-seronegative. The base sequence is TGTGCCAGCAGCGCCTGGGGACAGGGGGCGAGCGAGCAGTTCTTC. This is translated as CASSAWGQGASEQFF.